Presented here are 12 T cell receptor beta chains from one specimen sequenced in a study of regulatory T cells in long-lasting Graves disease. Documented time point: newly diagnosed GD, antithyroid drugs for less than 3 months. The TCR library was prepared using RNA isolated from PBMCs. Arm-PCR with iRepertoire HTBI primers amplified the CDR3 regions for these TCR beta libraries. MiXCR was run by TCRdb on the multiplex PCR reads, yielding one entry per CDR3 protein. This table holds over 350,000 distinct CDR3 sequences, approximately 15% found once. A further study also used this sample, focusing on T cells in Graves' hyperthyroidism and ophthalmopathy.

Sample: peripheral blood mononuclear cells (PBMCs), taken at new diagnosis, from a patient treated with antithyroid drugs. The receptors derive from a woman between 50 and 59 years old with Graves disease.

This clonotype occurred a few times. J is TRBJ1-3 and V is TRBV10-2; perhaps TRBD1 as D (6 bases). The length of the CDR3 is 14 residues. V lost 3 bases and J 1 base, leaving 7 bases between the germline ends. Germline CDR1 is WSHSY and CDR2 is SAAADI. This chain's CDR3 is CASSDGTSGNTIYF. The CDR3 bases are TGCGCCAGCAGTGACGGGACATCTGGAAACACCATATATTTT.

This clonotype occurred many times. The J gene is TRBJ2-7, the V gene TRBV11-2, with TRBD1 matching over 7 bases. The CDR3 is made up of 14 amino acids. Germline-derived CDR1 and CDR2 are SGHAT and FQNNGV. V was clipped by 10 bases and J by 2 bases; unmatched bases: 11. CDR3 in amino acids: CATRRTGATYEQYF. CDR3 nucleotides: TGTGCCACCCGAAGGACAGGTGCGACCTACGAGCAGTACTTC.

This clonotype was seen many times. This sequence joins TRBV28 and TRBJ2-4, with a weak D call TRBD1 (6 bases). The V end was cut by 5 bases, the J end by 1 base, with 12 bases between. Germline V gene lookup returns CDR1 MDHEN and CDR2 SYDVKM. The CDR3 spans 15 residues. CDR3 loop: CASSLPGAAKNIQYF. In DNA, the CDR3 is TGTGCCAGCAGTCTCCCAGGGGCTGCCAAAAACATTCAGTACTTC.

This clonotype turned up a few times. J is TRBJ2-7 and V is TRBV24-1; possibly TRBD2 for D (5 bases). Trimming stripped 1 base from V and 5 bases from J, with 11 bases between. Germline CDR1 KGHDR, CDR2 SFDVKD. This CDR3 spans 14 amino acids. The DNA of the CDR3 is TGTGCCACCAGTGATTTTGGGGTAGCGAACGAGCAGTACTTC. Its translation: CATSDFGVANEQYF.

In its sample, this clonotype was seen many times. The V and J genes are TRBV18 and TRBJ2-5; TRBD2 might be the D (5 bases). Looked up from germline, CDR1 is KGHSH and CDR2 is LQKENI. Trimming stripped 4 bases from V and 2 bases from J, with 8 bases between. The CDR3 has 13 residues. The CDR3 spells CASSLRDQETQYF. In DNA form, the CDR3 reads TGTGCCAGCTCACTACGGGATCAAGAGACCCAGTACTTC.

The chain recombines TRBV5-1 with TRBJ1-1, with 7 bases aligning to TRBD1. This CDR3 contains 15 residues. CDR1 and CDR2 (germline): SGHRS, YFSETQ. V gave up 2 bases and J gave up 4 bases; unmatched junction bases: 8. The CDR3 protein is CASSFQGGIGTEAFF. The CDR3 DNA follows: TGCGCCAGCAGCTTTCAGGGGGGGATAGGCACTGAAGCTTTCTTT. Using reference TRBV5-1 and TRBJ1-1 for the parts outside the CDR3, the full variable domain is KAGVTQTPRYLIKTRGQQVTLSCSPISGHRSVSWYQQTPGQGLQFLFEYFSETQRNKGNFPGRFSGRQFSNSRSEMNVSTLELGDSALYLCASSFQGGIGTEAFFGQGTRLTVV.

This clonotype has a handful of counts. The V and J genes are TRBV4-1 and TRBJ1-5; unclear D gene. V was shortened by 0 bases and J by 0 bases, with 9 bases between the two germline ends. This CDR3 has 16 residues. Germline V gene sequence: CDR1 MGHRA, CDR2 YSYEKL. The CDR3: CASSQEPGNSNQPQHF. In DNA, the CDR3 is TGCGCCAGCAGCCAAGAACCGGGTAATAGCAATCAGCCCCAGCATTTT.

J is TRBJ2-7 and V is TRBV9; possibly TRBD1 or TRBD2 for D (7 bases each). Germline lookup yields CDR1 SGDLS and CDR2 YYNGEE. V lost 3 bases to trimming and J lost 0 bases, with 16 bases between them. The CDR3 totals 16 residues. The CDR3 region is CASSAKGGGSSYEQYF. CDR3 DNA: TGTGCCAGCAGCGCGAAGGGAGGGGGCAGCTCCTACGAGCAGTACTTC.

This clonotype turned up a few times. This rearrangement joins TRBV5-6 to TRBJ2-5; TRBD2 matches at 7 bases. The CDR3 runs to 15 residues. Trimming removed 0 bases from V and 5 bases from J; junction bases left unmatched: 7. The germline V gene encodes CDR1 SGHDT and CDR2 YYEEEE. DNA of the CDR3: TGTGCCAGCAGCTTGGGCCAGCGGGACGAGGAGACCCAGTACTTC. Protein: CASSLGQRDEETQYF.

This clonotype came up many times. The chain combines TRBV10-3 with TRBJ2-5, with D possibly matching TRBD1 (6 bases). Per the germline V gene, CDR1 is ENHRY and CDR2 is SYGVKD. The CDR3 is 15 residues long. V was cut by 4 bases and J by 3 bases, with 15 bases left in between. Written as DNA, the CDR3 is TGTGCCATCAGTGTCGGGCAGGACAGAGAAGAGACCCAGTACTTC. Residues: CAISVGQDREETQYF.

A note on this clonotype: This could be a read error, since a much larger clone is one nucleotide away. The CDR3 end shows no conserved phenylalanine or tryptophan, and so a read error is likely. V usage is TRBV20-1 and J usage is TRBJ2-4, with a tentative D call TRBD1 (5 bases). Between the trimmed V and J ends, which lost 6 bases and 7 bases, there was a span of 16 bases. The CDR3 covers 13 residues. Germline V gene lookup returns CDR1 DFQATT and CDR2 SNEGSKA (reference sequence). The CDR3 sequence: CSARLVDSNIQYS. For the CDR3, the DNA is TGCAGTGCCAGGCTAGTAGACAGCAACATTCAGTACTCC.

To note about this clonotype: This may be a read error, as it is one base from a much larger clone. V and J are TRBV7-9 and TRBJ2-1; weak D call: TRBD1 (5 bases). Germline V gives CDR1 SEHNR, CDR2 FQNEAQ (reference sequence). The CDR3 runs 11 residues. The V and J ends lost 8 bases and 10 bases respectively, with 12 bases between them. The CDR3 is CASGQSYEQFF. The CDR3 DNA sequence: TGTGCCAGCGGACAATCCTACGAGCAGTTCTTC.